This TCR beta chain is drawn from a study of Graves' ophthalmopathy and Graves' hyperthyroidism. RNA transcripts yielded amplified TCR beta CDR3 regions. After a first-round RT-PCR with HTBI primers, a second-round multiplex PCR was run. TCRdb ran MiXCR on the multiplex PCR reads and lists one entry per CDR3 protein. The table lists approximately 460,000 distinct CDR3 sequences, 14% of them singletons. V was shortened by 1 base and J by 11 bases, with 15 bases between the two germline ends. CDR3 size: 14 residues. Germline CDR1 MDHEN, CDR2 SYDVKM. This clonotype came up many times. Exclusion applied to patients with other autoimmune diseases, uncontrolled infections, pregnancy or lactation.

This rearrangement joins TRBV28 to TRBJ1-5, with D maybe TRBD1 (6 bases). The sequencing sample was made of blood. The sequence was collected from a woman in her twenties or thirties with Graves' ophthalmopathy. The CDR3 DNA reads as TGTGCCAGCAGTTTATCTCAGGGGTCTCGGACCCAGCATTTT. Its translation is CASSLSQGSRTQHF. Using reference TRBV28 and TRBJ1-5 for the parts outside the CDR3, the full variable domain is DVKVTQSSRYLVKRTGEKVFLECVQDMDHENMFWYRQDPGLGLRLIYFSYDVKMKEKGDIPEGYSVSREKKERFSLILESASTNQTSMYLCASSLSQGSRTQHFGDGTRLSIL.